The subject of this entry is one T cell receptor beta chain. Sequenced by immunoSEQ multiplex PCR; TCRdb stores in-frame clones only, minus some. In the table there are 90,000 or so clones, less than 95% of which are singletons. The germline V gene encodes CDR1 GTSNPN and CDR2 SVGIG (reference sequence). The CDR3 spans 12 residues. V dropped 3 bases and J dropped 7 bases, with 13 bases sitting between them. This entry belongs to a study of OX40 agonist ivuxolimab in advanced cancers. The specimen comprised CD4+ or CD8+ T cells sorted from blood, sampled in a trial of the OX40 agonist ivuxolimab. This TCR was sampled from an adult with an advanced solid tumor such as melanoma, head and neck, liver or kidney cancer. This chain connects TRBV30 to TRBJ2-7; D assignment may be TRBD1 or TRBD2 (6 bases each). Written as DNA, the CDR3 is TGTGCCTGGAGCCGCCGGGGGCTAGAGCAGTACGTC. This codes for CAWSRRGLEQYV.